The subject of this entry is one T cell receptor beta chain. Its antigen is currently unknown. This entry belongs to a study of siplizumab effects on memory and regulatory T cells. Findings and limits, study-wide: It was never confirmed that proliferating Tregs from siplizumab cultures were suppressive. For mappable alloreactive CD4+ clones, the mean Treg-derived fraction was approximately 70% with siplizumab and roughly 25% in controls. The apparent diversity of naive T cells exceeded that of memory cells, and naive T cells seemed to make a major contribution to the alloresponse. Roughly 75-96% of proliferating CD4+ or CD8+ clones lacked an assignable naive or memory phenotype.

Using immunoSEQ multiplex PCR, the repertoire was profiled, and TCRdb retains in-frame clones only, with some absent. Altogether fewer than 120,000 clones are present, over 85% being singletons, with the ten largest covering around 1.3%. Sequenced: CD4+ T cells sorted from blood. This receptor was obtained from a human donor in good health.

The CDR3 nucleotides read TGTGCCAGCAGCTTGTATGGGTTTGGTTCCTACGAGCAGTACTTC. Encoded protein: CASSLYGFGSYEQYF. The gene calls are TRBV5-6 and TRBJ2-7; D call uncertain. Deletions cut 1 base from V and 1 base from J, with 12 bases between. Germline CDR1 is SGHDT and CDR2 is YYEEEE. The CDR3 sequence is 15 residues long.